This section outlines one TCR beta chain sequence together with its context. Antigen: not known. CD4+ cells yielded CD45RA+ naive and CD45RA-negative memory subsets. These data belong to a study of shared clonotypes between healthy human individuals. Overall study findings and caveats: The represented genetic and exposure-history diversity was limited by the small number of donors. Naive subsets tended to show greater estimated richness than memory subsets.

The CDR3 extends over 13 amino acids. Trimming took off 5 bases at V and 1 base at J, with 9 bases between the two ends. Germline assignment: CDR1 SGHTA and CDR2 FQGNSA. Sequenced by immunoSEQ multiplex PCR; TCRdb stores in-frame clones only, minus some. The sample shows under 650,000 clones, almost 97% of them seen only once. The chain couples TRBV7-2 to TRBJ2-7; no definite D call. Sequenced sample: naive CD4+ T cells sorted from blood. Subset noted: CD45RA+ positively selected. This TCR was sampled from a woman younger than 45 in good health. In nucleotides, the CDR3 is TGTGCCAGCAGCCCCTATGGGTCCTACGAGCAGTACTTC. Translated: CASSPYGSYEQYF.